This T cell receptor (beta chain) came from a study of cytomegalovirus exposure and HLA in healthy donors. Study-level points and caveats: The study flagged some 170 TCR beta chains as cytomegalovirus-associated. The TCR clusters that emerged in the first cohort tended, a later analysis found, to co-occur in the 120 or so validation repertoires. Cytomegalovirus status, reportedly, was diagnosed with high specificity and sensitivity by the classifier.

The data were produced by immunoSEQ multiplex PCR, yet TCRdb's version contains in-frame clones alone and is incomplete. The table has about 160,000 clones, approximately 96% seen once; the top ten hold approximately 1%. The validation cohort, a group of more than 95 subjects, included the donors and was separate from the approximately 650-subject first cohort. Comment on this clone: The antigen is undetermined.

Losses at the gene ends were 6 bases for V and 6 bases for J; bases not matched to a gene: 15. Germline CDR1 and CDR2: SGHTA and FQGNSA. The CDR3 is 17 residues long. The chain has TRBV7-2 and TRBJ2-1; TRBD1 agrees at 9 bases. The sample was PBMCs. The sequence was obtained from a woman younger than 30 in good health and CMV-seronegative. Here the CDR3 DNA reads TGTGCCAGCAGATTCGGGACAGGGAACCGTGTTGCCAATGAGCAGTTCTTC. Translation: CASRFGTGNRVANEQFF.